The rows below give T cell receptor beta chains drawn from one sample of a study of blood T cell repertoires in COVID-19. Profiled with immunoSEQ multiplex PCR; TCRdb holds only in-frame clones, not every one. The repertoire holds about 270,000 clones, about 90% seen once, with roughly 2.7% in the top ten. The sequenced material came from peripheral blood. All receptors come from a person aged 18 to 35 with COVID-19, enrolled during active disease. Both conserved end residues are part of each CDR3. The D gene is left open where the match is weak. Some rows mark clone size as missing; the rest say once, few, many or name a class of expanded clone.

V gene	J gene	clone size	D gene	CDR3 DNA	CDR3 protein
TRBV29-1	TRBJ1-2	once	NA	TGCAGCGGCGGGGGGGCAGGAACTAACTATGGCTACACCTTC	CSGGGAGTNYGYTF
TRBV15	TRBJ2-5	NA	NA	TGTGCCACCAGCCGGGCCTCGGGGAGCTTAGAGACCCAGTACTTC	CATSRASGSLETQYF
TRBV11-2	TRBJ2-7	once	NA	TGTGCCAGCAGCTTAGGGGGAGGGACACAGTACGAGCAGTACTTC	CASSLGGGTQYEQYF
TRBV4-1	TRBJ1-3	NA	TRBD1	TGCGCCAGCAGCCAAAGTCTCTACAGGGGCGAAGGAAACACCATATATTTT	CASSQSLYRGEGNTIYF
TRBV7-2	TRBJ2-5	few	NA	TGTGCCAGCGGGAGGAAAGAGACCCAGTACTTC	CASGRKETQYF
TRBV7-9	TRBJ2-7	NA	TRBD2	TGTGCCAGCAGCTCTGCGGGAGGCTACGAGCAGTACTTC	CASSSAGGYEQYF
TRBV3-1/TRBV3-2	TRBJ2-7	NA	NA	TGTGCCAGCAGTCTGGGGGGCGAGCAGTACTTC	CASSLGGEQYF
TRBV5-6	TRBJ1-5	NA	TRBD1	TGTGCCAGCAGCACCGGACAGGGTAGACAGCCCCAGCATTTT	CASSTGQGRQPQHF
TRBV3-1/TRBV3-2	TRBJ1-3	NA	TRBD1	TGTGCCAGCAGCCAGGGACAGGGAAACACCATATATTTT	CASSQGQGNTIYF
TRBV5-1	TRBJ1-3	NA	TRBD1	TGCGCCAGCAGCTTGGATCCAGGGACAGGAGGAAACACCATATATTTT	CASSLDPGTGGNTIYF
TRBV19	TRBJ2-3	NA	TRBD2	TGTGCCAGTACCTCCTTGGCGGGAGGCTCAGATACGCAGTATTTT	CASTSLAGGSDTQYF
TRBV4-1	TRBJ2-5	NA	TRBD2	TGCGCCAGCAGGGCTAGCGGGATAGAAGAGACCCAGTACTTC	CASRASGIEETQYF
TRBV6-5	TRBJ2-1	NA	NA	TGTGCCGCGGAGAGGGTCCATGAGCAGTTCTTC	CAAERVHEQFF
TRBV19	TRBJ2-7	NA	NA	TGTGCCAGTAGTTTAATGTTAGAAGAGGAGCAGTACTTC	CASSLMLEEEQYF
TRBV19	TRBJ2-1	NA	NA	TGTGCCAGTAGAATTTCCGGGGAAAGCTCCTACAATGAGCAGTTCTTC	CASRISGESSYNEQFF
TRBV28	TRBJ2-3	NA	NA	TGTGCCAGCAGCCAAGACTTCACAGATACGCAGTATTTT	CASSQDFTDTQYF
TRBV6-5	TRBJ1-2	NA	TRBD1	TGTGCCAGCGCTGTGGTACAGGGGACGTTAGGCTACACCTTC	CASAVVQGTLGYTF
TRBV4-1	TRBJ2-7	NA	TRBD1	TGCGCCAGCAGTCTTACTACCGGGACAGGGAGTTGGTACGAGCAGTACTTC	CASSLTTGTGSWYEQYF
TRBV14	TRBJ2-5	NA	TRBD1	TGTGCCAGCAGCCAGACAGGGGCAGGAGAGACCCAGTACTTC	CASSQTGAGETQYF
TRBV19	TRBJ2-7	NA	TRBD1	TGTGCCAGTAGTATGGGGACAGGTCGTGAGCAGTACTTC	CASSMGTGREQYF
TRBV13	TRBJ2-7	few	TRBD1	TGTGCCAGCAGCTCCCGGGACAGGGCTGGAGAGCAGTACTTC	CASSSRDRAGEQYF
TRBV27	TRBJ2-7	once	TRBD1	TGTGCCAGCAGTTCGACAGGGGGCGATTACGAGCAGTACTTC	CASSSTGGDYEQYF
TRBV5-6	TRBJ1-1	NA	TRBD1	TGTGCCAGCAGCCAGACAGGGGGCGAGACTGAAGCTTTCTTT	CASSQTGGETEAFF
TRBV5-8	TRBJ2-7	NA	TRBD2	TGTGCCAGCAGGACTAGCGGGAGCGAGCAGTACTTC	CASRTSGSEQYF
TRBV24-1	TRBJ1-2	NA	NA	TGTGCCACCAGTGATTTGGCGGGGAATGGCTACACCTTC	CATSDLAGNGYTF
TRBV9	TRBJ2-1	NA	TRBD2	TGTGCCAGCAGCCAGTTGGACGGGGGGAACCCCTACAATGAGCAGTTCTTC	CASSQLDGGNPYNEQFF